The sequence of this T cell receptor beta chain was determined in a study of CD8+ T cells in alopecia areata. The CDR3 totals 14 residues. The V and J ends lost 6 bases and 5 bases respectively, with 11 bases between them. CDR1 SNHLY and CDR2 FYNNEI come from the germline V gene. Treatment of the sample: oral pan-JAK inhibitor, 5-10 mg twice daily. It was from alopecia areata patients that lesional scalp punch biopsies and peripheral blood were collected. Following RNA extraction, reverse transcription yielded cDNA that acted as the sequencing template. Produced via immunoSEQ multiplex PCR; TCRdb's table is partial and in-frame only. The profile shows 150,000 to 200,000 clones, about 48% of them singletons.

This specimen consisted of CD8+ T cells sorted from blood, obtained at week 24, from a patient treated with tofacitinib. V usage is TRBV2 and J usage is TRBJ1-6; D remains ambiguous. The TCR sequence derives from a human donor with alopecia areata. Here the CDR3 DNA reads TGTGCCAGCAGCGTTCCGGGGAATAATTCACCCCTCCACTTT. Translation gives CASSVPGNNSPLHF.